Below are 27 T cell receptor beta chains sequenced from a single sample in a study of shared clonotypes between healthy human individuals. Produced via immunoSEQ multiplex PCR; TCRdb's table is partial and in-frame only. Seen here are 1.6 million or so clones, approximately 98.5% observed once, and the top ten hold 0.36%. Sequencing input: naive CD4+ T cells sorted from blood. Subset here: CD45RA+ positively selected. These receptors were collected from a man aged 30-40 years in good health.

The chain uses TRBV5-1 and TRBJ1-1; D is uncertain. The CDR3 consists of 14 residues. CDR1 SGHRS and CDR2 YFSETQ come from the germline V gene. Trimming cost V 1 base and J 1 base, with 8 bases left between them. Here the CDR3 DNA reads TGCGCCAGCAGCTTGTGGGTAGGGAACACTGAAGCTTTCTTT. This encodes CASSLWVGNTEAFF.

This CDR3 reads CAWAWGLNGYTF. DNA of the CDR3: TGTGCCTGGGCGTGGGGGTTGAATGGCTACACCTTC. This chain connects TRBV30 to TRBJ1-2; TRBD1 is a possible D gene (5 bases). V was shortened by 5 bases and J by 6 bases, with 13 bases between the two germline ends. The CDR3 runs to 12 residues. From germline, CDR1 is GTSNPN and CDR2 SVGIG (reference sequence).

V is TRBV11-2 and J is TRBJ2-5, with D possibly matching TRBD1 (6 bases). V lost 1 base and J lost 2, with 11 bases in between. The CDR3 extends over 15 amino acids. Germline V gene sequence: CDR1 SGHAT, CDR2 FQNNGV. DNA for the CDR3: TGTGCCAGCAGCTTAGTTTGGACAGAGCAAGAGACCCAGTACTTC. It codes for CASSLVWTEQETQYF.

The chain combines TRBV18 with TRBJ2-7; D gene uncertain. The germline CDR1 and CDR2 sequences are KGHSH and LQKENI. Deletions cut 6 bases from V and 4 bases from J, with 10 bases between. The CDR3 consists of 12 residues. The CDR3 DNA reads TGTGCCAGCTCGGCGACGGAATACGAGCAGTACTTC. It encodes CASSATEYEQYF.

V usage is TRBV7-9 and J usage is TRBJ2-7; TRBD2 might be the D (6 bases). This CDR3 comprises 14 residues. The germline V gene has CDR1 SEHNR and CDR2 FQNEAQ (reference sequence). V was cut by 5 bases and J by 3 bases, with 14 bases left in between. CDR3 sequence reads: CASSIRTISYEQYF. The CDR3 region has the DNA TGTGCCAGCAGCATTAGGACTATTAGCTACGAGCAGTACTTC.

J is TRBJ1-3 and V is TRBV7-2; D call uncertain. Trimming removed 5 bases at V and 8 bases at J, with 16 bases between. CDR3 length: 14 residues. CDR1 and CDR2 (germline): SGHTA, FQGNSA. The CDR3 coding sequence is TGTGCCAGCAGCCATGGGTACGCGCGAGACACCATATATTTT. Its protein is CASSHGYARDTIYF.

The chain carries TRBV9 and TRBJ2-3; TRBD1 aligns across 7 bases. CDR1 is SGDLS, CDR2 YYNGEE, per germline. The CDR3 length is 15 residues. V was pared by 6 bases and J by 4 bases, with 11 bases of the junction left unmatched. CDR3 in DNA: TGTGCCAGCAATGAGGGCGACAGGGATGCAGATACGCAGTATTTT. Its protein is CASNEGDRDADTQYF.

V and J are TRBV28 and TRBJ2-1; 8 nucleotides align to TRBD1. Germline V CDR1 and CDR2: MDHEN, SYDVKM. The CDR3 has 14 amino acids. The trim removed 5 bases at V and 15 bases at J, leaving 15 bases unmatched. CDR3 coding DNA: TGTGCCAGCAGTCCTCCAACCGGACAGGGTGAGGGGTTCTTC. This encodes CASSPPTGQGEGFF.

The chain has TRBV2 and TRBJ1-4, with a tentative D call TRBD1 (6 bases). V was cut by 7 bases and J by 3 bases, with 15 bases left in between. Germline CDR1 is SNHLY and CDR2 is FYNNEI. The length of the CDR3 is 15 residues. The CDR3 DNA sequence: TGTGCCAGCAACAGGGAGGTCGCGGCTAATGAAAAACTGTTTTTT. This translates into CASNREVAANEKLFF.

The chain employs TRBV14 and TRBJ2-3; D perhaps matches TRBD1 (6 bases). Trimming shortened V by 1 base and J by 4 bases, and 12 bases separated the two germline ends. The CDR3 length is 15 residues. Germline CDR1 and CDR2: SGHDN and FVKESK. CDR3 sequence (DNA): TGTGCCAGCAGCCAAGGGAACAGGGTATCAGATACGCAGTATTTT. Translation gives CASSQGNRVSDTQYF.

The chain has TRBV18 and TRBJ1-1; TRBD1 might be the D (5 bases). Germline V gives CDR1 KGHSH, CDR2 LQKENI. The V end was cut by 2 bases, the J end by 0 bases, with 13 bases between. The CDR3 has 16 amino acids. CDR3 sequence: CASSPIDSFMNTEAFF. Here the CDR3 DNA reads TGTGCCAGCTCACCAATCGACAGCTTCATGAACACTGAAGCTTTCTTT.

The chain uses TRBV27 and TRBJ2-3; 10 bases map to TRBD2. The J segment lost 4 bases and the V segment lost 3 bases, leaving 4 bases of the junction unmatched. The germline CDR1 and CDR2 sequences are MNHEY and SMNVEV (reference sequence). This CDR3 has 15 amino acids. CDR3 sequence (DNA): TGTGCCAGCAGTTTTCTAGCGGGAGAGGCAGATACGCAGTATTTT. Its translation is CASSFLAGEADTQYF.

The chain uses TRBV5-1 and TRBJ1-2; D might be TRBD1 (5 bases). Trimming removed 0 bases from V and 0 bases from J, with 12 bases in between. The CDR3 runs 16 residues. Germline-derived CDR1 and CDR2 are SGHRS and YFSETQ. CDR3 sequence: CASSLGGWGSNYGYTF. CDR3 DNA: TGCGCCAGCAGCTTGGGCGGATGGGGGTCTAACTATGGCTACACCTTC.

The CDR3: CASTLDSGTDTQYF. The DNA for the CDR3 is TGCGCCAGCACCCTGGACAGCGGCACAGATACGCAGTATTTT. The chain uses TRBV5-1 and TRBJ2-3; D may be TRBD1 (6 bases). With 6 bases removed from V and 1 base from J, the gap between germline ends came to 12 bases. This CDR3 is 14 amino acids long. Germline assignment: CDR1 SGHRS and CDR2 YFSETQ.

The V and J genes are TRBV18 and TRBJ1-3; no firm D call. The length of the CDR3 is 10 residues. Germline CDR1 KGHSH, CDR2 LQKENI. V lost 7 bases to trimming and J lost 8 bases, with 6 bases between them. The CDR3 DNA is TGTGCCAGCTTCAGAGACACCATATATTTT. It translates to CASFRDTIYF.

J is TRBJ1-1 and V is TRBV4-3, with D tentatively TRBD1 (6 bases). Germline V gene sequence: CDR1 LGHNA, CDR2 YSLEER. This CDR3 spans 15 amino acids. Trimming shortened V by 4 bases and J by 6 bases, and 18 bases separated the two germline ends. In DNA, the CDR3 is TGCGCCAGCAGCCTGCAGTCGAGGGAGGGGGCTGAAGCTTTCTTT. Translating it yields CASSLQSREGAEAFF.

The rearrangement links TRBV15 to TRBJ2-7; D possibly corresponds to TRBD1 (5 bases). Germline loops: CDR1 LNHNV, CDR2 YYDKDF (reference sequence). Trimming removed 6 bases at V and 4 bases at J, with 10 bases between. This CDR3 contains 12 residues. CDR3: CATSKRGYEQYF. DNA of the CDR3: TGTGCCACCAGTAAAAGGGGTTACGAGCAGTACTTC.

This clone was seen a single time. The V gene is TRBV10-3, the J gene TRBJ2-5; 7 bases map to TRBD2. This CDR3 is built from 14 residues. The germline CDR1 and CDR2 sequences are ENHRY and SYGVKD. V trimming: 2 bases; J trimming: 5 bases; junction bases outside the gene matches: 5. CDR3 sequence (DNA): TGTGCCATCAGTGAGCGGACTAGTGGGGAGACCCAGTACTTC. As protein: CAISERTSGETQYF.

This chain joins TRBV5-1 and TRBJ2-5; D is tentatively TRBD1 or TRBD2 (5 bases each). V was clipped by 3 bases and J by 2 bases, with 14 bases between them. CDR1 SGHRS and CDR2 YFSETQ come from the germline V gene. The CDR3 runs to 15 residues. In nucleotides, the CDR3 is TGCGCCAGCAGCTGGACGGGACGGCTTCAAGAGACCCAGTACTTC. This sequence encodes CASSWTGRLQETQYF.

The CDR3 bases are TGCGCCAGCCTGGGGGGGCGCGGAGATACGCAGTATTTT. Protein product: CASLGGRGDTQYF. The genes are TRBV5-1 and TRBJ2-3; tentative D call: TRBD2 (7 bases). The V end was cut by 7 bases, the J end by 5 bases, with 14 bases between. The length of the CDR3 is 13 residues. Germline lookup yields CDR1 SGHRS and CDR2 YFSETQ.

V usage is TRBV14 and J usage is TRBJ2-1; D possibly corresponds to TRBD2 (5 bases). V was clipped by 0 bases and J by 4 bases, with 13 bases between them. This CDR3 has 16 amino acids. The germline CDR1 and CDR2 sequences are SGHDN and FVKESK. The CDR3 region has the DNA TGTGCCAGCAGCCAAGAGACGAGGGCCGGTTACAATGAGCAGTTCTTC. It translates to CASSQETRAGYNEQFF.

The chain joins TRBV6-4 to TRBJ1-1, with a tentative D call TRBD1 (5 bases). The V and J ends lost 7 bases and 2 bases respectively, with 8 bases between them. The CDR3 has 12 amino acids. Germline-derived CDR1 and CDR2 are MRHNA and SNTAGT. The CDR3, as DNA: TGTGCCAGCATCCAGGGTAACACTGAAGCTTTCTTT. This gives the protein CASIQGNTEAFF.

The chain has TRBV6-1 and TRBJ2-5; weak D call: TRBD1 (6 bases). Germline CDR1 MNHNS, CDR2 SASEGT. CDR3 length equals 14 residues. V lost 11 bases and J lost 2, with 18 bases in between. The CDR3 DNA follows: TGTGCCGCAAACCGGGACACAGCTCAAGAGACCCAGTACTTC. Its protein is CAANRDTAQETQYF.

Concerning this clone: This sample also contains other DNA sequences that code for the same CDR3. CDR3 amino acids: CASSLGGNYGYTF. CDR3 coding DNA: TGTGCCAGCAGCTTAGGAGGAAACTATGGCTACACCTTC. This chain uses TRBV6-5 with TRBJ1-2; D uncertain. Germline lookup yields CDR1 MNHEY and CDR2 SVGAGI. Trimming stripped 6 bases from V and 2 bases from J, with 10 bases between. The CDR3 is 13 amino acids.

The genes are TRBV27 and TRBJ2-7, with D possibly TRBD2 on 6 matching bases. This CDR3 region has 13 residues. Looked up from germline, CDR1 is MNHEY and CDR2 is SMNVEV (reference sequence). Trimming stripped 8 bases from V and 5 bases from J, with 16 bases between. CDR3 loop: CASHRAGRHEQYF. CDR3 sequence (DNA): TGTGCCAGCCATCGGGCGGGGAGACACGAGCAGTACTTC.

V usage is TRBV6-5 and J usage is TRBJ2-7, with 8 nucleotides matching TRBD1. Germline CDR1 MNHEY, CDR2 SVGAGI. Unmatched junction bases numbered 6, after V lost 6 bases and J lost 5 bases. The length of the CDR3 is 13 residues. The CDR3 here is CASSRTGSHEQYF. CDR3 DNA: TGTGCCAGCAGCAGGACAGGGTCCCACGAGCAGTACTTC.

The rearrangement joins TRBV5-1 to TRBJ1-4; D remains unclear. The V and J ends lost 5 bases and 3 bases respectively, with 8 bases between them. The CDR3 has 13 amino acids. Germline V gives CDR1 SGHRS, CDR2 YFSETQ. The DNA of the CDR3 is TGCGCCAGCAGAGGCAGCCCTAATGAAAAACTGTTTTTT. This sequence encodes CASRGSPNEKLFF.